What follows is one T cell receptor beta chain and its context. What it recognizes is unknown. The length of the CDR3 is 15 residues. Germline V CDR1 and CDR2: SGHVS, FQNEAQ. Trimming left V 1 base short and J 5 bases short, with 12 bases between. This record comes from a study of T cells in Graves' hyperthyroidism and ophthalmopathy. Turning to the study itself: Peripheral blood samples were taken at initial diagnosis, prior to any treatment. The study's findings and limits: Appearing also in blood were most of the thyroid clonotypes expanded above 0.001.

RNA transcripts yielded amplified TCR beta CDR3 regions. The primer set for the first-round RT-PCR of the TCR CDR3 was HTBI. TCRdb reanalysed the multiplex PCR reads using MiXCR and keeps one entry per CDR3 protein. The sample shows over 450,000 distinct CDR3 sequences, over 15% of them seen only once. Ophthalmopathy patients had Clinical Activity Score at least 3, NOSPECS grade at least 4, duration under 3 months. Cells are PBMCs isolated from approximately 9.2 ml of fresh blood. The TCR sequence derives from a woman aged 18-29 years with Graves' ophthalmopathy. The sample was blood. The chain combines TRBV7-8 with TRBJ2-1, with unresolved D. The DNA of the CDR3 is TGTGCCAGCAGCTTAGGTCTCTATTACAACAATGAGCAGTTCTTC. It translates to CASSLGLYYNNEQFF.